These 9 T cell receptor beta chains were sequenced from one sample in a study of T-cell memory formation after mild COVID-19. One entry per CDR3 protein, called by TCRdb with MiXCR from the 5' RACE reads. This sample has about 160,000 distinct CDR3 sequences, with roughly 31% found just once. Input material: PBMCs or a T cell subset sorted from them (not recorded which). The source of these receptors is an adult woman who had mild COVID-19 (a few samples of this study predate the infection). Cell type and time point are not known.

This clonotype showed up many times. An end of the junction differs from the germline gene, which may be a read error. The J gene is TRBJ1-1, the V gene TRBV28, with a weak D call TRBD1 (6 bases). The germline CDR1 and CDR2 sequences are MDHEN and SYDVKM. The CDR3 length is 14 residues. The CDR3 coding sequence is TGTGCCAGCAGAGGAGTGGCTCTGGGGGCTGACGCTTTCTTT. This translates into CASRGVALGADAFF.

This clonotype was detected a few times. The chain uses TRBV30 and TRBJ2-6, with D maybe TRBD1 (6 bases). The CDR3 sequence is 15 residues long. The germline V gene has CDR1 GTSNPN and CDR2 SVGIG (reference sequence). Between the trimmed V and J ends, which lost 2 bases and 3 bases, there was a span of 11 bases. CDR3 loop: CAWSSTGSGANVLTF. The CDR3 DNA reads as TGTGCCTGGAGTTCAACAGGGAGTGGGGCCAACGTCCTGACTTTC.

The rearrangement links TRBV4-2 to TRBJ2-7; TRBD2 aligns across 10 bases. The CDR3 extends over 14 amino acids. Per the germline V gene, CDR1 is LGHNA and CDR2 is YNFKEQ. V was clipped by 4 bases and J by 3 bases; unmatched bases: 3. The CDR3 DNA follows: TGTGCCAGCAGCCCACTAGCGGGGCACTACGAGCAGTACTTC. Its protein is CASSPLAGHYEQYF.

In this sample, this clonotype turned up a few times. CDR3 region: CASSRQGSNQPQHF. The CDR3 DNA is TGTGCCAGCAGCAGACAGGGGAGCAATCAGCCCCAGCATTTT. This chain joins TRBV7-9 and TRBJ1-5, with TRBD1 identical over 8 bases. With 5 bases clipped from V and 1 base from J, the junction kept 1 base outside the gene matches. Germline V lookup: CDR1 SEHNR, CDR2 FQNEAQ (reference sequence). CDR3 length: 14 amino acids.

CDR3 residues: CASSPQGKRDGYTF. For the CDR3, the DNA is TGTGCCAGCAGTCCCCAGGGGAAAAGGGATGGCTACACCTTC. The rearrangement links TRBV2 to TRBJ1-2; D is possibly TRBD1 (6 bases). Germline V gene data show CDR1 as SNHLY and CDR2 as FYNNEI. Trimming left V 5 bases short and J 6 bases short, with 16 bases between. The length of the CDR3 is 14 residues.

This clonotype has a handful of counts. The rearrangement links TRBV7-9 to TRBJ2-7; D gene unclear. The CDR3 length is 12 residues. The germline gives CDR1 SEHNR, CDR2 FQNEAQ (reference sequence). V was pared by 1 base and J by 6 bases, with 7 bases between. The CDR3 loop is CASSLGPSEQYF. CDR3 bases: TGTGCCAGCAGCTTAGGACCAAGCGAGCAGTACTTC.

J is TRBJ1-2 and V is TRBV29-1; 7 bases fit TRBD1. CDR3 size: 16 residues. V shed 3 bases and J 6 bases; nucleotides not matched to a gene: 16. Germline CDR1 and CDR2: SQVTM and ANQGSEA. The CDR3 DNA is TGCAGCGTTGACCCATTTTTAAGGACAGGCATGAATGGCTACACCTTC. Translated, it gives CSVDPFLRTGMNGYTF. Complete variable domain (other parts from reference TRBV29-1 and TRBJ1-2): SAVISQKPSRDICQRGTSLTIQCQVDSQVTMMFWYRQQPGQSLTLIATANQGSEATYESGFVIDKFPISRPNLTFSTLTVSNMSPEDSSIYLCSVDPFLRTGMNGYTFGSGTRLTVV.

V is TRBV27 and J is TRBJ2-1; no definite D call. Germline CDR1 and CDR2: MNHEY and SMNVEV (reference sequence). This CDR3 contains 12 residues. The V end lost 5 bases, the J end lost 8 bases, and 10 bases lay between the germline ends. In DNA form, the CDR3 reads TGTGCCAGCAGTCCCAGCAGCGATGAGCAGTTCTTC. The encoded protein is CASSPSSDEQFF.

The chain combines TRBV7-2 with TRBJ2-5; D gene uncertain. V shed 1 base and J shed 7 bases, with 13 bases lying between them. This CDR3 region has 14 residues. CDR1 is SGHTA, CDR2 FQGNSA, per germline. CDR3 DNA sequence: TGTGCCAGCAGCTTAGTGCGTCTACCTGGGACCCAGTACTTC. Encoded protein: CASSLVRLPGTQYF.